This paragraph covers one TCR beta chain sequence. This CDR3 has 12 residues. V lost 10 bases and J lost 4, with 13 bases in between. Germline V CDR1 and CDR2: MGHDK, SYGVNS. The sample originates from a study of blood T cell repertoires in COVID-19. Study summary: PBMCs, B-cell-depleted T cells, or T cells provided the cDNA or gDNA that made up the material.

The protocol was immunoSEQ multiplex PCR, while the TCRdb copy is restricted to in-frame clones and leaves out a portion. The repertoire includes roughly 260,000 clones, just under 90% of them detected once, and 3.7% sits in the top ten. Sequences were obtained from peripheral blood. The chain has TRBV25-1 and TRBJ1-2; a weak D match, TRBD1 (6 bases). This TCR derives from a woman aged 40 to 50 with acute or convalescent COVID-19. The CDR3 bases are TGTGCCACTAGGGACAACTTCTATGGCTACACCTTC. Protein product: CATRDNFYGYTF.